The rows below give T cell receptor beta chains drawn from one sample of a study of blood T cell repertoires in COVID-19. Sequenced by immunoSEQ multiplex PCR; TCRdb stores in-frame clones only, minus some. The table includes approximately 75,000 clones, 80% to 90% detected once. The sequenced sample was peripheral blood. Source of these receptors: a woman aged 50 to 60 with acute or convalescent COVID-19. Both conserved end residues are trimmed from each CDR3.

ASSNRGGSYEQY	TRBV13	TRBJ2-7	12
ASSFPLGRGNEQF	TRBV7-2	TRBJ2-1	13
ASSVRGGYEQY	TRBV6-6	TRBJ2-7	11
ASSLKRTLSNEQF	TRBV11-2	TRBJ2-1	13
ASRTGFQPQH	TRBV27	TRBJ1-5	10
ASSFVGGSEQY	TRBV12-3/TRBV12-4	TRBJ2-7	11
ASSRVAGETEAF	TRBV6-5	TRBJ1-1	12
ASSLGGQGSETQY	TRBV7-3	TRBJ2-5	13
ASSVAFSGNNEQF	TRBV9	TRBJ2-1	13
ASSLVGDEKLF	TRBV6-5	TRBJ1-4	11
ASSSNTGTGDGYT	TRBV5-1	TRBJ1-2	13
ASSDPGGRYEQY	TRBV19	TRBJ2-7	12
ASSSLSGELF	TRBV9	TRBJ2-2	10
ASRGHITGELF	TRBV2	TRBJ2-2	11
AWRLQGETQY	TRBV30	TRBJ2-5	10
ASSIVRGTSSNQPQH	TRBV19	TRBJ1-5	15
ASSLEGGGSYEQY	TRBV7-2	TRBJ2-7	13
ASYVDRSYEQY	TRBV5-1	NA	11
ASSYKVAGGGADTQY	TRBV5-4	TRBJ2-3	15
ASNSRQGRSYEQY	TRBV27	TRBJ2-7	13
ASSEASWEGNQPQH	TRBV10-2	TRBJ1-5	14
ASRAGTGINLT	TRBV27	TRBJ2-6	11
ASSLLTGSGNQPQH	TRBV4-2	TRBJ1-5	14
ASSGQDSYNSPLH	TRBV9	TRBJ1-6	13
SARVVYEQY	TRBV20-1	TRBJ2-7	9
ASSLGAERRYT	TRBV7-9	TRBJ1-2	11
ASSNPRFANYGYT	TRBV6-5	TRBJ1-2	13
ATSRGQGGNSPLH	TRBV15	TRBJ1-6	13
ASSLAGQANSPLH	TRBV7-9	TRBJ1-6	13
ASGLVLTEAF	TRBV12-5	TRBJ1-1	10
ASSSFGSGRSNEQF	TRBV27	TRBJ2-1	14
ASSLRGTYTDTQY	TRBV7-3	TRBJ2-3	13
ASSLKLAARDTQY	TRBV5-4	TRBJ2-3	13
ASSYSISRPSNEQF	TRBV6-5	TRBJ2-1	14
ASSQRSNSEQF	TRBV18	TRBJ2-1	11
ASSQDRFMRSQETQY	TRBV14	TRBJ2-5	15
SVEGTAYEQY	TRBV29-1	TRBJ2-7	10
ASSPTLNTEAF	TRBV6-5	TRBJ1-1	11
AIRPEDSSYEQY	TRBV10-3	TRBJ2-7	12
ASSIDRGPGANVLT	TRBV19	TRBJ2-6	14
ASSLRQGNIQY	TRBV28	TRBJ2-4	11
ASSSWNTEAF	TRBV7-8	TRBJ1-1	10
ASNRVGAAGARYEQY	TRBV21-1	TRBJ2-7	15
ASSLDSMNTEAF	TRBV7-8	TRBJ1-1	12
ASSAASGGAIYNEQF	TRBV9	TRBJ2-1	15
ASSVISGYYEQY	TRBV19	TRBJ2-7	12
ASGRGSSTDTQY	TRBV12-5	TRBJ2-3	12
ASSTTLGQTNSGNTIY	TRBV13	TRBJ1-3	16
ASSLDAGTGNEQY	TRBV5-1	TRBJ2-7	13
ASSQERGQGNTEAF	TRBV3-1/TRBV3-2	TRBJ1-1	14
ASSQGQGYGEQF	TRBV14	TRBJ2-1	12
ASSQEAALSNQPQH	TRBV4-3	TRBJ1-5	14
ASSDPGPGLSGNTIY	TRBV6-2/TRBV6-3	TRBJ1-3	15
ASSRLAGGNNEQF	TRBV18	TRBJ2-1	13
ASSSELAGRQETQY	TRBV5-4	TRBJ2-5	14
ASSLKLSGKDNEQF	TRBV7-3	TRBJ2-1	14
ASSQDAGNEQF	TRBV4-3	TRBJ2-1	11
ASSQDRVGGNTIY	TRBV7-9	TRBJ1-3	13
ASSSDWSSYNEQF	TRBV7-9	TRBJ2-1	13
ASSSRWTGANTEAF	TRBV11-3	TRBJ1-1	14